Listed below are T cell receptor beta chains from one sample, sequenced in a study of cytomegalovirus exposure and HLA in healthy donors. The protocol was immunoSEQ multiplex PCR, while the TCRdb copy is restricted to in-frame clones and leaves out a portion. In the table there are around 190,000 clones, 75% to 85% of which are singletons. The sample consisted of PBMCs. These receptors originate from a girl aged 2 to 10 in good health and CMV-seropositive. Each CDR3 is given with its conserved first and last residue. A D gene is named only where the DNA matches it firmly. Size is omitted from some rows. Given values are once, few, many or a class for expanded clones.

V gene,J gene,clone size,D gene,CDR3 DNA,CDR3 protein
TRBV25-1,TRBJ1-6,-,-,TGTGCCGCCCAGAGGTCATCCTATAATTCACCCCTCCACTTT,CAAQRSSYNSPLHF
TRBV5-1,TRBJ1-1,-,-,TGCGCCAGCAGCTTGGATATCGGGAACACTGAAGCTTTCTTT,CASSLDIGNTEAFF
TRBV5-6,TRBJ1-2,-,TRBD1,TGTGCCAGCAGCCCGGGACAGGGAGGGCATGGCTACACCTTC,CASSPGQGGHGYTF
TRBV6-5,TRBJ2-6,-,-,TGTGCCAGCAGTTCGGAGGGAGGAGCCAACGTCCTGACTTTC,CASSSEGGANVLTF
TRBV6-1,TRBJ2-2,-,TRBD1,TGTGCCAGCAGCCTCAGGGGGCCCACCGGGGAGCTGTTTTTT,CASSLRGPTGELFF
TRBV4-2,TRBJ1-4,-,-,TGTGCCAGCAGCCAAGGGACAGAGAATGAAAAACTGTTTTTT,CASSQGTENEKLFF
TRBV5-4,TRBJ2-2,-,-,TGTGCCAGCACCCTGGACAGGAACACCGGGGAGCTGTTTTTT,CASTLDRNTGELFF
TRBV5-1,TRBJ2-5,-,-,TGCGCCAGCAGCTTACACACACAAGAGACCCAGTACTTC,CASSLHTQETQYF
TRBV5-6,TRBJ2-3,-,TRBD2,TGTGCCAGCAGCTGGACCGGGCGGGAGTCAGATACGCAGTATTTT,CASSWTGRESDTQYF
TRBV7-9,TRBJ1-2,-,TRBD1,TGTTCCAGCAGCCGCGGACAGGGTGTGGGCGGCTACACCTTC,CSSSRGQGVGGYTF
TRBV2,TRBJ2-7,once,TRBD1,TGTGCCAGCAAGATGACAGGGGATATTAACCACGAGCAGTACTTC,CASKMTGDINHEQYF
TRBV13,TRBJ2-3,-,-,TGTGCCAGCAGCTTTTACTCGGGACTCACAGATACGCAGTATTTT,CASSFYSGLTDTQYF
TRBV4-1,TRBJ1-3,-,TRBD1,TGCGCCAGCAGTTCTCCCCGGGACAGGTCTTGGGACACCATATATTTT,CASSSPRDRSWDTIYF
TRBV6-5,TRBJ1-2,-,TRBD1,TGTGCCAGCAGCTTCAACAGGGGAGAAGGCTACACCTTC,CASSFNRGEGYTF
TRBV11-2,TRBJ2-5,-,TRBD2,TGTGCCAGCAGCTTAGATCCCCTGGCGGGAGGGGGAGAGACCCAGTACTTC,CASSLDPLAGGGETQYF
TRBV4-1,TRBJ1-1,-,-,TGCGCCAGCAGCCAAGTGGCGGTGACTGAAGCTTTCTTT,CASSQVAVTEAFF
TRBV18,TRBJ2-5,-,-,TGTGCCAGCTCACCTTCGGGACAAAGGGAGACCCAGTACTTC,CASSPSGQRETQYF
TRBV5-1,TRBJ2-1,once,TRBD2,TGCGCCAGCAGCTTGGTGGCTAGCGGGGGGGGCTACAATGAGCAGTTCTTC,CASSLVASGGGYNEQFF
TRBV11-2,TRBJ2-1,-,TRBD2,TGTGCCAGCACTAAAAGAGGTAGCGGGATCAATGAGCAGTTCTTC,CASTKRGSGINEQFF
TRBV9,TRBJ2-7,-,-,TGTGCCAGCAGCGTGGACTCTAGCTACGAGCAGTACTTC,CASSVDSSYEQYF
TRBV5-6,TRBJ1-1,-,-,TGTGCCACCGGGGAGGGACCTCGGGACACTGAAGCTTTCTTT,CATGEGPRDTEAFF
TRBV28,TRBJ2-7,-,TRBD2,TGTGCCAGCAGTTTACTTGTTCGGATGGGCGGGAGGGACGAGCAGTACTTC,CASSLLVRMGGRDEQYF
TRBV7-6,TRBJ2-1,-,-,TGTGCCAGCAGCTCTTTCCTCTGGGGCCGGGAGCAGTTCTTC,CASSSFLWGREQFF
TRBV5-8,TRBJ2-3,-,TRBD2,TGTGCCAGCAGTTTAGCGGGAGTCACAGATACGCAGTATTTT,CASSLAGVTDTQYF